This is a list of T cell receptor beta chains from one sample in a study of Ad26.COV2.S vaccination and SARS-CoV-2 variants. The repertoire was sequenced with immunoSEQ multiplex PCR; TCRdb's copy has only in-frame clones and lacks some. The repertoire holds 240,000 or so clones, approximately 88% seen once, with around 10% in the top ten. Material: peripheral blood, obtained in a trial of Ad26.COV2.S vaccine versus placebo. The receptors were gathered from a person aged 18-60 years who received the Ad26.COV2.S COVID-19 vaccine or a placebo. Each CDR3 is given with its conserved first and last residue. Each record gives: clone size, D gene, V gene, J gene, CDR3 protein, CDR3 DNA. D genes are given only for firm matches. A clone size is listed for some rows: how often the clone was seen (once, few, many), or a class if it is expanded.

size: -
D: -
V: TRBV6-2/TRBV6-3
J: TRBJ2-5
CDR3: CASSYSSFSGLETQYF
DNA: TGTGCCAGCAGTTACTCGAGCTTTAGCGGATTGGAGACCCAGTACTTC

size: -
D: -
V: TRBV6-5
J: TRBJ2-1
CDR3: CASKRGAITYNEQFF
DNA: TGTGCCAGCAAGAGGGGCGCCATAACCTACAATGAGCAGTTCTTC

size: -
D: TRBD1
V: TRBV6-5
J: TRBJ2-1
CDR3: CASSSRDRGRHEQFF
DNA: TGTGCCAGCAGTAGCCGGGACAGGGGACGCCATGAGCAGTTCTTC

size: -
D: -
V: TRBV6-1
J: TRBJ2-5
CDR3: CASSEKFLGTQYF
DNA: TGTGCCAGCAGTGAAAAGTTTCTGGGGACCCAGTACTTC

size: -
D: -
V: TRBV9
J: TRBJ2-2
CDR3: CASSVEASTTGELFF
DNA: TGTGCCAGCAGCGTAGAAGCTAGCACCACCGGGGAGCTGTTTTTT

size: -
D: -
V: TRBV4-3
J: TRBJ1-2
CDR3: CASSQDRGQGNGYTF
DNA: TGCGCCAGCAGCCAAGACCGAGGGCAGGGAAATGGCTACACCTTC

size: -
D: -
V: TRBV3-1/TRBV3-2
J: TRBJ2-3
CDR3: CASSQTGESDTQYF
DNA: TGTGCCAGCAGCCAGACAGGAGAATCAGATACGCAGTATTTT

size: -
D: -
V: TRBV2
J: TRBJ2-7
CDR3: CASSEEVGGHPYF
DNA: TGTGCCAGCAGTGAAGAGGTGGGTGGACACCCTTACTTC

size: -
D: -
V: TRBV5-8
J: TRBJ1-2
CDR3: CASSGREGGKYGYTF
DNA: TGTGCCAGCAGTGGAAGGGAGGGGGGGAAGTATGGCTACACCTTC

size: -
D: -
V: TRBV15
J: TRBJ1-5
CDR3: CATSRDKDQPQHF
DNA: TGTGCCACCAGCAGGGACAAAGATCAGCCCCAGCATTTT

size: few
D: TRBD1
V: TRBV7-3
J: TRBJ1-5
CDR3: CASSRTGGGNQPQHF
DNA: TGTGCCAGCAGCCGGACAGGGGGAGGCAATCAGCCCCAGCATTTT

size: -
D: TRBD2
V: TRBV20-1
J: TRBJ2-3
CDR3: CSASRRGGTDTQYF
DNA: TGCAGTGCTAGTCGGCGGGGGGGCACAGATACGCAGTATTTT

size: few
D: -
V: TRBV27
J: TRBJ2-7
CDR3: CASSFLDEQYF
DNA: TGTGCCAGCAGTTTCCTAGACGAGCAGTACTTC

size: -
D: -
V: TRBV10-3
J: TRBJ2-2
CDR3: CAISPSTGDTGELFF
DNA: TGTGCCATCAGCCCCTCGACTGGGGACACCGGGGAGCTGTTTTTT

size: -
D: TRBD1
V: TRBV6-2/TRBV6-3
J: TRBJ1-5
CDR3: CASSPNPGQGNQPQHF
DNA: TGTGCCAGCAGTCCAAATCCGGGACAGGGCAATCAGCCCCAGCATTTT

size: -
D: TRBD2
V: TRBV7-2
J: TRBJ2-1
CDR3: CASSELAGGAYNEQFF
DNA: TGTGCCAGCAGCGAACTAGCGGGGGGAGCCTACAATGAGCAGTTCTTC

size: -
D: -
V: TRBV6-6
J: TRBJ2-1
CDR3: CASRRGSLGDEQFF
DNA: TGTGCCAGCAGGCGCGGGTCCCTTGGAGATGAGCAGTTCTTC

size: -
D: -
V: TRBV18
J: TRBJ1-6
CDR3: CASSPKDRNSPLHF
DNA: TGTGCCAGCTCACCCAAAGACAGAAATTCACCCCTCCACTTT

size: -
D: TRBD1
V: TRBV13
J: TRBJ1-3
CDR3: CASSLGPDRAGNTIYF
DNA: TGTGCCAGCAGCTTGGGACCTGACAGGGCTGGAAACACCATATATTTT

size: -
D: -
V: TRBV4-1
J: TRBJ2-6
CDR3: CASSQVVIVSGANVLTF
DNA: TGCGCCAGCAGCCAAGTAGTGATTGTCTCTGGGGCCAACGTCCTGACTTTC

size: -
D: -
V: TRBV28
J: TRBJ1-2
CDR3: CASSLVEGVRNYGYTF
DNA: TGTGCCAGCAGTTTAGTTGAGGGGGTCCGTAACTATGGCTACACCTTC

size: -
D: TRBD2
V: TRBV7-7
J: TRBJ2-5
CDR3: CASSLELAGGPGETQYF
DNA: TGTGCTAGCAGCTTAGAGCTAGCGGGAGGGCCTGGAGAGACCCAGTACTTC

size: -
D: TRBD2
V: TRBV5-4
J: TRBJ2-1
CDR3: CASSLVAGSDNEQFF
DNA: TGTGCCAGCAGCTTGGTAGCGGGTAGCGACAATGAGCAGTTCTTC

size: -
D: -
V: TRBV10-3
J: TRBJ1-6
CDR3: CATRENSPLHF
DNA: TGTGCCACGCGGGAGAATTCACCCCTCCACTTT

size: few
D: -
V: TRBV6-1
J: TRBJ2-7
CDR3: CASSEFPYEQYF
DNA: TGTGCCAGCAGTGAATTTCCCTACGAGCAGTACTTC

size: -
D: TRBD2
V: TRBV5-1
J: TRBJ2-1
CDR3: CASRIGGTGGSEQFF
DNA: TGCGCCAGCCGAATTGGAGGGACGGGGGGAAGTGAGCAGTTCTTC

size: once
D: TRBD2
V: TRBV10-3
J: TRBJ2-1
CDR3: CAIRGLAENEQFF
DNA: TGTGCCATCAGGGGACTAGCGGAAAATGAGCAGTTCTTC

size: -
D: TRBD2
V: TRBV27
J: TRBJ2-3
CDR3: CASRGGRHTQYF
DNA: TGTGCCAGCCGGGGAGGGCGGCATACGCAGTATTTT

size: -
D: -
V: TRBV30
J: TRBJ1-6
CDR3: CAWSRRDGFNSPLHF
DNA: TGTGCCTGGAGTCGCCGGGACGGATTTAATTCACCCCTCCACTTT

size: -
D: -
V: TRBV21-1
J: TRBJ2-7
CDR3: CASSPGTSYEQYF
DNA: TGTGCCAGCAGCCCAGGAACCTCCTACGAGCAGTACTTC

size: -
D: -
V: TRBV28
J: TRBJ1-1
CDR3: CASRPPRRNTEAFF
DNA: TGTGCCAGCAGGCCGCCCCGGAGGAACACTGAAGCTTTCTTT

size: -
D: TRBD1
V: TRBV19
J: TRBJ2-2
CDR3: CASSISPTAGQGASGELFF
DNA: TGTGCCAGTAGTATCTCGCCGACTGCGGGACAGGGGGCTTCCGGGGAGCTGTTTTTT

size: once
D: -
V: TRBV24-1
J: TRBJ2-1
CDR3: CATSELGGDNEQFF
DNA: TGTGCCACCAGTGAACTGGGAGGAGACAATGAGCAGTTCTTC

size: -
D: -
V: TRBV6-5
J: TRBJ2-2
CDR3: CASSSTFGGTGELFF
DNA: TGTGCCAGCAGTTCTACATTTGGAGGAACCGGGGAGCTGTTTTTT

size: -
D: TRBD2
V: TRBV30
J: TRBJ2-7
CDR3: CAWRPSGRTFNYEQYF
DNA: TGTGCCTGGAGGCCTAGCGGGAGGACATTTAACTACGAGCAGTACTTC

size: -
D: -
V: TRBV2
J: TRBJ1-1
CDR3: CASSEGGTGTEAFF
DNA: TGTGCCAGCAGTGAGGGGGGTACGGGGACTGAAGCTTTCTTT

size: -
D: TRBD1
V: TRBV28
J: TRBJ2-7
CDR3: CASGTGGARYEQYF
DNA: TGTGCCAGCGGGACAGGGGGTGCACGGTACGAGCAGTACTTC

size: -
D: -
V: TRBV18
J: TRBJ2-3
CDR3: CASSPLQGSQVDTQYF
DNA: TGTGCCAGCTCACCACTACAGGGTAGTCAGGTAGATACGCAGTATTTT

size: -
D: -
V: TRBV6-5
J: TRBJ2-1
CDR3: CASSPRTVYNEQFF
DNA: TGTGCCAGCAGTCCCCGGACAGTATACAATGAGCAGTTCTTC

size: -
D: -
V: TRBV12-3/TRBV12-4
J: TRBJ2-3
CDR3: CASRGNSDTQYF
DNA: TGTGCCAGCAGGGGCAATAGTGATACGCAGTATTTT

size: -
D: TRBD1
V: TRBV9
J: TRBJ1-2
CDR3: CASSETGVGYTF
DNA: TGTGCCAGCAGCGAAACAGGGGTTGGCTACACCTTC

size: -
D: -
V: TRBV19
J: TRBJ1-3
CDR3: CASTNPRRWAIYF
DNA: TGTGCCAGTACCAACCCAAGGAGGTGGGCCATATATTTT

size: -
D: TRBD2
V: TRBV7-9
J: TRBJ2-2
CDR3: CASSWEGWSAGELFF
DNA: TGTGCCAGCAGCTGGGAGGGATGGTCTGCCGGGGAGCTGTTTTTT

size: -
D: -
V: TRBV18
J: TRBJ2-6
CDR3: CASSPRYQGSGANVLTF
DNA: TGTGCCAGCTCACCAAGGTATCAGGGCTCTGGGGCCAACGTCCTGACTTTC

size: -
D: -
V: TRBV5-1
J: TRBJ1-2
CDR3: CASRPERGGYTF
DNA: TGCGCCAGCAGACCGGAAAGAGGTGGCTACACCTTC

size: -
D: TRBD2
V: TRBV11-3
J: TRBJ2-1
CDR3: CASSLGGLADNEQFF
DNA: TGTGCCAGCAGCTTAGGGGGACTAGCGGACAATGAGCAGTTCTTC

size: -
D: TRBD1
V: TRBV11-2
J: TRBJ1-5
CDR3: CASSPGTGGPLHF
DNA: TGTGCCAGCAGCCCCGGGACAGGGGGCCCCCTTCATTTT

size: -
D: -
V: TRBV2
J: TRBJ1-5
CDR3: CASSEYFGGPSNQPQHF
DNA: TGTGCCAGCAGTGAGTATTTTGGGGGCCCGAGCAATCAGCCCCAGCATTTT

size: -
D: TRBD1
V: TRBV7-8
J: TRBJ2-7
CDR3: CASSPHRARQGISYEQYF
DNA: TGTGCCAGCAGCCCTCATAGAGCAAGACAGGGGATATCCTACGAGCAGTACTTC

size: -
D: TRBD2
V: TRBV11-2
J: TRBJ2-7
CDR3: CASSLTGGLSYEQYF
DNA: TGTGCCAGCAGCTTAACGGGGGGTCTCTCCTACGAGCAGTACTTC

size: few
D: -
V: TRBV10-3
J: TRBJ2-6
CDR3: CAISVRRNQAGANVLTF
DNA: TGTGCCATCAGTGTCCGGCGCAACCAAGCTGGGGCCAACGTCCTGACTTTC